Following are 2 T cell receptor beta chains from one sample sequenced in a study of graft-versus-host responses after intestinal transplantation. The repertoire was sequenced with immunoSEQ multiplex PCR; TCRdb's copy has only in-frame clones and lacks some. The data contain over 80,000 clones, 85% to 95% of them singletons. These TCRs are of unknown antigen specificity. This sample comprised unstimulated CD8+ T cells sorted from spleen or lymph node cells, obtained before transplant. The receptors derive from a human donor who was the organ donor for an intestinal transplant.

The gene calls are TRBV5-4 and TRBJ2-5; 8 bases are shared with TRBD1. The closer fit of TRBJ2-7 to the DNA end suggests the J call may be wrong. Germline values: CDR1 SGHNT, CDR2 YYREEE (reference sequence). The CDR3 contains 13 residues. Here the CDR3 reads CASSLTGGYEQYF. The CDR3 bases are TGTGCCAGCAGCTTGACAGGGGGTTACGAGCAGTACTTC.

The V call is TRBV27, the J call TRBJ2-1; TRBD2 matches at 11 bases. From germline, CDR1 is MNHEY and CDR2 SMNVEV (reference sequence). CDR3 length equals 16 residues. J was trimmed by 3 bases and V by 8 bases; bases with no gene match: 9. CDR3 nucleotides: TGTGCCAGCTCCACTAGCGGGGGCCTCTTCTACAATGAGCAGTTCTTC. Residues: CASSTSGGLFYNEQFF.